This TCR beta chain is from a study of T cell responses to AZD1222 COVID-19 vaccine. The study, taken as a whole, reports: As reported, nearly half of all spike-specific TCRs target variant regions that are unmutated. Seropositive AZD1222 recipients at baseline numbered only 6 or 7.

In the case of this clone: Antigen: not known.

Method: immunoSEQ multiplex PCR; TCRdb's copy keeps in-frame clones and lacks some. The sample has roughly 24,000 clones; roughly 88% are singletons. The source is an adult who received the AZD1222 COVID-19 vaccine. This material consisted of peripheral blood, taken 28 days after the second AZD1222 dose.

The DNA of the CDR3 is TGTGCCAGCAGTATCGACGGAAGGGCTAATGAAAAACTGTTTTTT. Protein: CASSIDGRANEKLFF. This chain uses TRBV25-1 with TRBJ1-4; no firm D call. Germline V gene data show CDR1 as MGHDK and CDR2 as SYGVNS. Deletions cut 5 bases from V and 3 bases from J, with 13 bases between. The CDR3 consists of 15 residues.